Below, 23 T cell receptor beta chains from the same sample are listed, as sequenced in a study of cytomegalovirus exposure and HLA in healthy donors. The PCR ran on 60 Vbeta and 13 Jbeta primers. Here immunoSEQ multiplex PCR was the method, and the copy in TCRdb shows in-frame clones only, minus some. The sample carries roughly 200,000 clones, approximately 90% recorded once. The sample consisted of PBMCs. Source of these receptors: a woman aged 18 to 35 in good health and CMV-seronegative.

The chain recombines TRBV4-2 with TRBJ2-1; 12 positions agree with TRBD1. The CDR3 spans 17 residues. Germline trimming cut 0 bases from V and 8 bases from J; bases unmatched to any gene: 8. The germline CDR1 and CDR2 sequences are LGHNA and YNFKEQ. The CDR3 DNA reads as TGTGCCAGCAGCCAAGATCTTCGGGACAGGGGGCTTGATGAGCAGTTCTTC. Translation gives CASSQDLRDRGLDEQFF.

The chain couples TRBV5-6 to TRBJ2-6, with a possible D match to TRBD1 (5 bases). Per germline, CDR1 SGHDT and CDR2 YYEEEE. Trimming pared 1 base from V and 5 bases from J, leaving 7 bases between. The CDR3 runs 14 residues. The DNA for the CDR3 is TGTGCCAGCAGCTTGCTGGACAGGGCCAACGTCCTGACTTTC. Encoded protein: CASSLLDRANVLTF.

The chain employs TRBV12-5 and TRBJ2-3, with 8 bases that match TRBD2. With V trimmed by 0 bases and J by 5 bases, 10 bases remained unmatched. The CDR3 runs 17 residues. Germline CDR1 and CDR2: LGHNT and FRNRAP. The CDR3 DNA reads TGTGCTAGTGGTTTGGTCCGGGGGGGAACAGGGAAAGATACGCAGTATTTT. This translates into CASGLVRGGTGKDTQYF.

V usage is TRBV5-1 and J usage is TRBJ1-5; 7 bases map to TRBD1. Trimming took 4 bases from V and 3 from J; bases not matched to a gene: 4. Germline loops: CDR1 SGHRS, CDR2 YFSETQ. CDR3 length equals 14 residues. CDR3 residues: CASSPGQPNQPQHF. CDR3 DNA: TGCGCCAGCAGCCCGGGACAGCCCAATCAGCCCCAGCATTTT.

The CDR3: CASSYGLAADTQYF. The DNA for the CDR3 is TGTGCCAGCAGCTACGGACTAGCGGCAGATACGCAGTATTTT. The chain links TRBV7-2 to TRBJ2-3, with TRBD2 matching over 10 bases. Germline V gene lookup returns CDR1 SGHTA and CDR2 FQGNSA. V dropped 4 bases and J dropped 4; count of bases not matched to a gene: 2. The CDR3 runs 14 residues.

The chain carries TRBV11-2 and TRBJ2-2; D is unclear. The germline CDR1 and CDR2 sequences are SGHAT and FQNNGV. This CDR3 region has 15 residues. V was clipped by 3 bases and J by 4 bases, with 12 bases between them. The CDR3 DNA reads as TGTGCCAGCAGCTTCCCTGCCGGTGCCACCGGGGAGCTGTTTTTT. This sequence encodes CASSFPAGATGELFF.

The DNA of the CDR3 is TGTGCCAGCTCACCATCCGGGACAGGGAATCAGCCCCAGCATTTT. Protein: CASSPSGTGNQPQHF. The V and J genes are TRBV18 and TRBJ1-5, with 9 positions matching TRBD1. Unmatched junction bases numbered 3, after V lost 2 bases and J lost 4 bases. CDR1 and CDR2 (germline): KGHSH, LQKENI. The CDR3 is 15 residues long. The variable domain in full, completed from reference TRBV18 and TRBJ1-5, reads NAGVMQNPRHLVRRRGQEARLRCSPMKGHSHVYWYRQLPEEGLKFMVYLQKENIIDESGMPKERFSAEFPKEGPSILRIQQVVRGDSAAYFCASSPSGTGNQPQHFGDGTRLSIL.

The chain employs TRBV6-4 and TRBJ1-1; D is ambiguous. With 5 bases removed from V and 2 bases from J, the gap between germline ends came to 6 bases. CDR1 MRHNA and CDR2 SNTAGT come from the germline V gene. The CDR3 sequence is 12 residues long. CDR3 in amino acids: CASSPGNTEAFF. The DNA of the CDR3 is TGTGCCAGCAGTCCAGGTAACACTGAAGCTTTCTTT.

This clone was observed a few times. The rearrangement uses TRBV27 and TRBJ1-6, with 8 bases fitting TRBD1. The CDR3 has 15 amino acids. Germline-derived CDR1 and CDR2 are MNHEY and SMNVEV (reference sequence). V lost 0 bases, J lost 10 bases, and 5 bases stayed unmatched. The CDR3 sequence: CASSLSGRGRSPLHF. The DNA for the CDR3 is TGTGCCAGCAGTTTATCAGGCAGGGGGCGATCACCCCTCCACTTT.

The chain is built from TRBV20-1 and TRBJ2-7; D is undetermined. Trimming left V 0 bases short and J 4 bases short, with 4 bases between. The CDR3 is made up of 11 amino acids. Per germline, CDR1 DFQATT and CDR2 SNEGSKA (reference sequence). CDR3 DNA: TGCAGTGCTAGAGAGAGATACGAGCAGTACTTC. As protein: CSARERYEQYF.

The chain couples TRBV4-1 to TRBJ2-7; 9 bases map to TRBD1. The CDR3 length is 15 residues. The germline V gene has CDR1 MGHRA and CDR2 YSYEKL. V shed 1 base, J shed 6 bases, and the junction held 7 bases outside the gene matches. CDR3 in amino acids: CASSQGRTGVGEQYF. The CDR3 coding sequence is TGCGCCAGCAGCCAAGGCAGGACAGGGGTTGGCGAGCAGTACTTC.

J is TRBJ2-2 and V is TRBV4-1, with TRBD2 matching over 9 bases. V dropped 1 base and J dropped 5; count of bases not matched to a gene: 20. Germline V lookup: CDR1 MGHRA, CDR2 YSYEKL. This CDR3 region has 21 residues. Here the CDR3 DNA reads TGCGCCAGCAGCCAAGTCACCGGGACAGAGCGACTAGCGGCTAAAACCGGGGAGCTGTTTTTT. As protein: CASSQVTGTERLAAKTGELFF.

This chain connects TRBV11-2 to TRBJ2-7; 8 nucleotides line up with TRBD1. CDR3 length: 15 amino acids. V shed 1 base, J shed 4 bases, and the junction held 6 bases outside the gene matches. CDR1 SGHAT and CDR2 FQNNGV come from the germline V gene. CDR3: CASSLAAGGVYEQYF. The CDR3 DNA sequence: TGTGCCAGCAGCTTAGCTGCAGGGGGCGTTTACGAGCAGTACTTC.

In its sample, this clone was seen once. The chain combines TRBV27 with TRBJ2-7, with 9 bases matching TRBD1. Germline values: CDR1 MNHEY, CDR2 SMNVEV (reference sequence). V lost 6 bases, J lost 3 bases, and 9 bases stayed unmatched. The CDR3 runs to 15 residues. CDR3 nucleotide sequence: TGTGCCAGCAGCTCTCCGGGACAGGGCCACTACGAGCAGTACTTC. It is translated as CASSSPGQGHYEQYF.

This clone has just a few counts. The V and J genes are TRBV15 and TRBJ2-7, with 11 bases aligning to TRBD2. With V trimmed by 0 bases and J by 4 bases, 2 bases remained unmatched. This CDR3 is 15 amino acids long. CDR1 and CDR2 (germline): LNHNV, YYDKDF (reference sequence). For the CDR3, the DNA is TGTGCCACCAGCAGAGATAGACTAGCGGGGTACGAGCAGTACTTC. This translates into CATSRDRLAGYEQYF.

J is TRBJ1-6 and V is TRBV16; 7 nucleotides match TRBD1. The CDR3 is made up of 16 amino acids. Germline CDR1 is KGHSY and CDR2 is FQNENV. The V segment lost 0 bases and the J segment 3 bases; nucleotides outside the gene matches: 2. The CDR3 DNA sequence: TGTGCCAGCAGCCAATCGCAGGGGGGCTATAATTCACCCCTCCACTTT. This sequence encodes CASSQSQGGYNSPLHF.

CDR3 amino acids: CASSPDGVSNTEAFF. As DNA, the CDR3 is TGTGCCAGCTCACCAGACGGGGTCTCGAACACTGAAGCTTTCTTT. This chain joins TRBV18 and TRBJ1-1; D gene uncertain. The CDR3 runs to 15 residues. The V end was cut by 2 bases, the J end by 1 base, with 11 bases between. CDR1 KGHSH and CDR2 LQKENI come from the germline V gene.

This clone appeared a single time. V gene TRBV20-1 combines with J gene TRBJ1-1; D gene uncertain. The CDR3 contains 11 residues. The germline gives CDR1 DFQATT, CDR2 SNEGSKA (reference sequence). Trimming pared 6 bases from V and 6 bases from J, leaving 11 bases between. The CDR3 region has the DNA TGCAGTGCAGAGTTCAACGCTGAAGCTTTCTTT. Encoded protein: CSAEFNAEAFF.

The V gene is TRBV5-6, the J gene TRBJ2-2; weak D call: TRBD1 (6 bases). Deletions cut 2 bases from V and 8 bases from J, with 13 bases between. The CDR3 covers 14 residues. Germline V CDR1 and CDR2: SGHDT, YYEEEE. CDR3 in DNA: TGTGCCAGCAGCTTACAGGGTGGGTCGGGGGAGCTGTTTTTT. As protein: CASSLQGGSGELFF.

V usage is TRBV11-3 and J usage is TRBJ1-1; 8 nucleotides line up with TRBD1. The length of the CDR3 is 15 residues. Looked up from germline, CDR1 is SGHNT and CDR2 is YENEEA. After removal of 5 bases from V and 1 base from J, the junction contained 6 bases not matched to a gene. CDR3 protein: CASSPRQGRNTEAFF. The DNA for the CDR3 is TGTGCCAGCAGCCCCCGACAGGGGCGGAACACTGAAGCTTTCTTT.

V is TRBV6-5 and J is TRBJ1-2, with D tentatively TRBD1 (5 bases). The CDR3 contains 15 residues. Per the germline V gene, CDR1 is MNHEY and CDR2 is SVGAGI. V lost 0 bases and J 8 bases, leaving 16 bases between the germline ends. The chain's CDR3 is CASSYSGQRGGGYTF. As DNA, the CDR3 is TGTGCCAGCAGTTACTCTGGGCAGCGGGGGGGAGGCTACACCTTC.

DNA for the CDR3: TGTGCCAGCAGCTCCGCGGGAGGTTATGAAAAACTGTTTTTT. This codes for CASSSAGGYEKLFF. The chain employs TRBV9 and TRBJ1-4, with D uncertain. Trimming pared 4 bases from V and 6 bases from J, leaving 13 bases between. There are 14 residues in the CDR3. Germline values: CDR1 SGDLS, CDR2 YYNGEE.

The V and J genes are TRBV11-2 and TRBJ2-7; TRBD2 might be the D (6 bases). This CDR3 comprises 15 residues. V was shortened by 1 base and J by 5 bases, with 15 bases between the two germline ends. Germline V gene sequence: CDR1 SGHAT, CDR2 FQNNGV. The CDR3 is CASSLAGEGSDEQYF. In DNA, the CDR3 is TGTGCCAGCAGCTTAGCGGGGGAAGGATCAGACGAGCAGTACTTC.